This T cell receptor beta chain was sequenced in a study of fetal regulatory T cell absence and autoimmunity. V trimming: 3 bases; J trimming: 4 bases; junction bases outside the gene matches: 6. Germline lookup yields CDR1 SQVTM and CDR2 ANQGSEA. The CDR3 is 15 residues long. A single count supports this clone. Method: immunoSEQ multiplex PCR; TCRdb's copy keeps in-frame clones and lacks some. The sample consists of 46,000 or so clones, about four fifths of them appearing once. The sequenced sample was cord blood. The chain employs TRBV29-1 and TRBJ1-2; 12 bases are a match to TRBD1. The TCR sequence derives from a newborn boy with IPEX syndrome. The DNA of the CDR3 is TGCAGCGTTGACACTCGGGACAGGGGGCCCTATGGCTACACCTTC. Encoded protein: CSVDTRDRGPYGYTF.